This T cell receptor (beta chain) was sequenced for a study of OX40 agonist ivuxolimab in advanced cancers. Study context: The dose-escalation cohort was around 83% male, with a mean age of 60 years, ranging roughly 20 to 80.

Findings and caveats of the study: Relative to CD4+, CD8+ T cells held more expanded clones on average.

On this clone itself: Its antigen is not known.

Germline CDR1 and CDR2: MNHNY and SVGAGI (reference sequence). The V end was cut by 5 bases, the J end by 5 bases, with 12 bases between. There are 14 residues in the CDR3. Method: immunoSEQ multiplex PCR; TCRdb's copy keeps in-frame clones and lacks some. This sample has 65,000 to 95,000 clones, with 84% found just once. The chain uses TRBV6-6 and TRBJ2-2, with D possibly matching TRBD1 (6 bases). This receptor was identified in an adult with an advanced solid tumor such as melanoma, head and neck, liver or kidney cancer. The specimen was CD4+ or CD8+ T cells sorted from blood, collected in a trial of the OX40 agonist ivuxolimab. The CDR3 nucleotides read TGTGCCAGCAGTCTTCAGCAGGGGACCGGGGAGCTGTTTTTT. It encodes CASSLQQGTGELFF.